This TCR beta chain was found in a study of blood T cells in healthy people across ages. In terms of origin and age, donors were healthy Caucasian individuals from Russia aged roughly 6 to 100. Total RNA, at least 5 micrograms per sample, was extracted from PBMCs. Combining a sample-barcoded 5' primer with a J-beta primer mix, a second PCR ran for roughly 7 to 12 cycles. A single record per CDR3 protein comes from TCRdb applying MiXCR to the 5' RACE reads. Of 650,000 to 800,000 distinct CDR3 sequences in the sample, 44% are singletons; the top ten hold about a fifth. As to this clonotype: Its target is not known.

Germline values: CDR1 KGHDR, CDR2 SFDVKD. This CDR3 is 13 amino acids long. The V gene lost 4 bases and the J gene lost 7 bases, with 13 bases spanning the gap. General study results and limits: Per million T cells, TCR beta diversity dropped about linearly as age rose. Unsorted PBMCs blocked a conclusive comparison of naive and antigen-experienced cells.

This rearrangement joins TRBV24-1 to TRBJ2-7; D might be TRBD1 or TRBD2, each matching 5 bases. The sequence was collected from a man between 60 and 70 years old in good health. Input material: blood. In DNA, the CDR3 is TGTGCCACCAGTGAGGGACCTACCAATGAGCAGTACTTC. This gives the protein CATSEGPTNEQYF.